Following are 28 T cell receptor beta chains from one sample sequenced in a study of esophageal squamous cell carcinoma under preoperative chemotherapy. From the PCR reads, TCRdb called clonotypes with MiXCR, one entry per CDR3 protein. The sample yields 13,000 or so distinct CDR3 sequences, roughly half seen once. The sample's time point: before preoperative PTX-NDP chemotherapy. Sampling was done from a patient given preoperative chemotherapy. Every receptor here comes from a human donor with esophageal squamous cell carcinoma. The donor label of this sample is uncertain.

This sequence joins TRBV6-1 and TRBJ2-3, with D perhaps TRBD1 (5 bases). Near its end, the DNA agrees better with TRBJ2-7, so the J call may be wrong. The CDR3 is made up of 13 amino acids. Germline assignment: CDR1 MNHNS and CDR2 SASEGT. CDR3 region: CASGRERGYEQYF. The CDR3 coding sequence is TGTGCCAGCGGAAGGGAAAGGGGCTACGAGCAGTACTTC.

This clonotype is labeled as medium-sized (0.01 to 0.1%). V and J are TRBV6-1 and TRBJ2-3, with D possibly matching TRBD2 (7 bases). The CDR3 spans 13 residues. CDR1 is MNHNS, CDR2 SASEGT, per germline. V was pared by 10 bases and J by 8 bases, with 19 bases between. The CDR3 nucleotides are TGTGCCACCGAAGGGGGGGCCGTTTTTACGCAGTATTTT. Residues: CATEGGAVFTQYF.

In regard to this clonotype: The CDR3 does not close with the conserved phenylalanine or tryptophan, likely indicating a read error. It is unclear where the CDR3 begins or ends on the DNA, so no DNA is shown, and the CDR3 is as TCRdb lists it. V and J are TRBV6-1 and TRBJ2-1; the tabulated D call, TRBD2, remains unverified against the DNA. Germline-derived CDR1 and CDR2 are MNHNS and SASEGT. A total of 15 residues make up the CDR3, ends included. CDR3: CASRKGTSGRDEQLL.

This clonotype came up a few times. The J gene is TRBJ2-5, the V gene TRBV10-3; D not certain. The DNA end favors TRBJ2-7, so the J call may be wrong. This CDR3 is 12 amino acids long. CDR1 is ENHRY, CDR2 SYGVKD, per germline. CDR3 amino acids: CAISPTSNEQYF. CDR3 coding DNA: TGTGCCATCAGTCCCACTTCTAACGAGCAGTACTTC.

On this clonotype itself: Mismatch with germline at one junction end may stem from a read error. This sequence joins TRBV7-2 and TRBJ2-4; D perhaps matches TRBD2 (6 bases). The germline gives CDR1 SGHTA, CDR2 FQGNSA. CDR3 size: 15 residues. CDR3 amino acids: CASSPGVWAKNTQYF. The CDR3 bases are TGTGCCAGCAGCCCGGGGGTGTGGGCCAAAAACACTCAGTACTTT. Full variable domain (rest looked up from reference TRBV7-2 and TRBJ2-4): GAGVSQSPSNKVTEKGKDVELRCDPISGHTALYWYRQSLGQGLEFLIYFQGNSAPDKSGLPSDRFSAERTGGSVSTLTIQRTQQEDSAVYLCASSPGVWAKNTQYFGAGTRLSVL.

By frequency in the sample, this clonotype is large. This chain connects TRBV6-1 to TRBJ2-1, with 9 bases lining up with TRBD2. The J call may be incorrect, as the DNA end agrees better with TRBJ2-7. The CDR3 spans 14 residues. CDR1 is MNHNS, CDR2 SASEGT, per germline. The DNA for the CDR3 is TGTGCCAGCAACTTAGCGGGAGCTGGCGATGAGCAGTACTTC. It translates to CASNLAGAGDEQYF.

The sample holds one count of this clonotype. The gene calls are TRBV7-9 and TRBJ2-1, with 9 bases lining up with TRBD2. In germline, CDR1 is SEHNR, CDR2 FQNEAQ (reference sequence). The CDR3 has 15 amino acids. The junction had 5 bases not matched to a gene; V was cut back by 4 bases and J by 4 bases. CDR3 amino acids: CASSSLAGVYNEQFF. The CDR3 DNA reads TGTGCCAGCAGCTCTTTAGCGGGGGTATACAATGAGCAGTTCTTC.

Points on this clonotype: The junction departs from the called germline gene at one end, perhaps through a read error. The DNA of the CDR3 is TGTGCCAGCAGTCCGGGGGGGGGGGCCAAAAACATGCAGTATTTC. Protein sequence: CASSPGGGAKNMQYF. This chain uses TRBV6-1 with TRBJ2-4, with 8 bases aligning to TRBD2. Germline V lookup: CDR1 MNHNS, CDR2 SASEGT. This CDR3 has 15 residues.

As DNA, the CDR3 is TGTGCCAGCAGGGAGCGGGGGGGGCGTGACCAAGAGACCCAGTACTTC. Protein: CASRERGGRDQETQYF. This chain links TRBV7-2 with TRBJ2-4, with 10 bases that match TRBD2. Near its end, the DNA agrees better with TRBJ2-5, so the J call may be wrong. The length of the CDR3 is 16 residues. Germline CDR1 and CDR2: SGHTA and FQGNSA.

This clonotype came up many times. The rearrangement uses TRBV6-1 and TRBJ2-1; D uncertain. The CDR3 runs to 15 residues. Trimming pared 6 bases from V and 1 base from J, leaving 13 bases between. Germline V lookup: CDR1 MNHNS, CDR2 SASEGT. In nucleotides, the CDR3 is TGTGCCAGCAGACCGGGTCCCGATTCCTACAATGAGCAGTTCTTC. Translation: CASRPGPDSYNEQFF.

By its share, this clonotype is medium-sized (0.01 to 0.1%). This chain links TRBV6-1 with TRBJ2-1; D is possibly TRBD2 (5 bases). The end of the DNA aligns better with TRBJ2-7, so the J call may be wrong. This CDR3 has 15 residues. Germline assignment: CDR1 MNHNS and CDR2 SASEGT. The CDR3 DNA follows: TGTGCCAGCGCCGCAACTGGGAGCTCCTACAATGAGCAGTACTTC. This encodes CASAATGSSYNEQYF.

V is TRBV6-1 and J is TRBJ2-1; 7 nucleotides agree with TRBD2. Gene TRBJ2-3 matches the end of the DNA better, so the J call may be wrong. The CDR3 sequence is 15 residues long. Germline assignment: CDR1 MNHNS and CDR2 SASEGT. The CDR3 sequence: CARGLGGGDQETQYF. CDR3 nucleotides: TGTGCCAGGGGTCTCGGGGGAGGGGACCAAGAGACGCAGTATTTT.

The chain has TRBV10-3 and TRBJ2-3; 7 nucleotides align to TRBD2. The closer fit of TRBJ2-7 to the DNA end suggests the J call may be wrong. The CDR3 has 14 residues. The germline V gene has CDR1 ENHRY and CDR2 SYGVKD. DNA for the CDR3: TGTGCCATCAGTGATCGAACGGGAGGCCACGAGCAGTACTTC. Its protein is CAISDRTGGHEQYF.

This clonotype appeared a few times. V gene TRBV6-1 combines with J gene TRBJ2-1; D might be TRBD1 (6 bases). Deletions cut 5 bases from V and 13 bases from J, with 27 bases between. Germline CDR1 and CDR2: MNHNS and SASEGT. The CDR3 sequence is 16 residues long. The CDR3 loop reads CASSTNRDLPEETQFF. CDR3 nucleotides: TGTGCCAGCAGTACCAACAGGGACCTCCCGGAGGAGACCCAGTTCTTC.

Comments on this clonotype: At one boundary the junction diverges from the germline segment, which might be a read error. The chain recombines TRBV10-3 with TRBJ2-3; possibly TRBD1 for D (5 bases). The CDR3 spans 14 residues. CDR1 and CDR2 from the germline V gene are ENHRY and SYGVKD. CDR3 loop: CAIRGLWAKNTQYF. DNA of the CDR3: TGTGCCATCAGGGGGCTCTGGGCCAAAAATACGCAGTATTTC.

The chain recombines TRBV6-1 with TRBJ2-1; D possibly uses TRBD1 or TRBD2 (6 bases each). The DNA matches TRBJ2-4 better at its end, which makes the J call doubtful. The CDR3 sequence is 18 residues long. CDR1 is MNHNS, CDR2 SASEGT, per germline. This chain's CDR3 is CASSEVGAGGRGENIQYF. In DNA, the CDR3 is TGTGCCAGCAGTGAAGTGGGCGCCGGGGGCCGTGGCGAAAACATTCAGTACTTC.

The chain has TRBV2 and TRBJ2-1; TRBD2 matches 13 bases. The V and J ends lost 4 bases and 9 bases, in that order; junction bases with no gene match: 3. Germline V gives CDR1 SNHLY, CDR2 FYNNEI. CDR3 length: 14 residues. The CDR3 here is CASSGTSGRSEQFF. The CDR3 DNA is TGTGCCAGCAGTGGGACTAGCGGGAGATCTGAGCAGTTCTTC.

V usage is TRBV7-6 and J usage is TRBJ2-1; 11 positions match TRBD2. Germline trimming cut 5 bases from V and 6 bases from J; bases unmatched to any gene: 6. The CDR3 spans 15 residues. Germline V CDR1 and CDR2: SGHVS, FNYEAQ. CDR3 sequence: CASSQGTSGGNEQFF. CDR3 sequence (DNA): TGTGCCAGCAGCCAAGGGACTAGCGGAGGCAATGAGCAGTTCTTC.

The chain uses TRBV6-1 and TRBJ2-3; the D call may be TRBD1 or TRBD2 (5 bases each). The J call may be in error: the DNA end matches TRBJ2-7 better. There are 15 residues in the CDR3. Germline CDR1 MNHNS, CDR2 SASEGT. The CDR3 is CARGVGDGDKETQYF. The CDR3 DNA reads as TGTGCCAGGGGTGTAGGGGACGGTGACAAAGAGACGCAGTACTTC.

This clonotype was counted at least ten times. This chain connects TRBV6-5 to TRBJ1-1; D ambiguous. Germline CDR1 is MNHEY and CDR2 is SVGAGI. The CDR3 loop spans 13 amino acids. Trimming shortened V by 2 bases and J by 3 bases, and 7 bases separated the two germline ends. CDR3 protein: CASSYTKYTEAFF. CDR3 bases: TGTGCCAGCAGTTACACGAAATACACTGAAGCTTTCTTT.

This clonotype was recorded many times. The rearrangement links TRBV7-8 to TRBJ2-1, with TRBD2 matching over 15 bases. The DNA end is a closer match to TRBJ2-5, so the J assignment may be wrong. CDR3 length: 17 amino acids. Looked up from germline, CDR1 is SGHVS and CDR2 is FQNEAQ. CDR3 in amino acids: CASSPRTSGGASFTQYF. The CDR3 region has the DNA TGTGCCAGCAGCCCACGGACTAGCGGGGGGGCCAGCTTTACCCAGTACTTC.

This clonotype is labeled medium-sized. At one end the junction does not follow the germline gene, possibly because of a read error. The rearrangement uses TRBV27 and TRBJ2-3; D remains unclear. The J call is uncertain, as TRBJ2-7 better fits the DNA end. This CDR3 region has 13 residues. Germline CDR1 is MNHEY and CDR2 is SMNVEV (reference sequence). CDR3 in DNA: TGTACCAGCAGTTTTCTCAGTAGTCATGAGCAGTACTTC. Amino acid sequence: CTSSFLSSHEQYF.

The chain carries TRBV11-1 and TRBJ2-1; D remains unclear. The CDR3 length is 15 residues. Per the germline V gene, CDR1 is SGHAT and CDR2 is FQDESV (reference sequence). The V and J ends lost 0 bases and 0 bases respectively, with 6 bases between them. The CDR3: CASSLAISSYNEQFF. In DNA form, the CDR3 reads TGTGCCAGCAGCTTAGCGATAAGCTCCTACAATGAGCAGTTCTTC.

By proportion, this clonotype is large (0.1 to 1%). DNA of the CDR3: TGTGCCAGCAGTGCTAGACTAGTAGGCTCCTACAATGAGCAGTTCTTC. Residues: CASSARLVGSYNEQFF. The chain employs TRBV6-1 and TRBJ2-1; the D gene is possibly TRBD2 (6 bases). The V and J ends lost 4 bases and 0 bases respectively, with 13 bases between them. There are 16 residues in the CDR3. The germline gives CDR1 MNHNS, CDR2 SASEGT.

The genes are TRBV6-5 and TRBJ2-7, with a possible D match to TRBD2 (6 bases). Germline V gene sequence: CDR1 MNHEY, CDR2 SVGAGI. V was shortened by 0 bases and J by 1 base, with 10 bases between the two germline ends. The CDR3 covers 15 residues. CDR3 sequence reads: CASSYSGGTSYEQYF. In nucleotides, the CDR3 is TGTGCCAGCAGTTACTCTGGCGGGACTTCCTACGAGCAGTACTTC.

V and J are TRBV6-1 and TRBJ2-1; 8 positions agree with TRBD2. The V segment lost 4 bases and the J segment 4 bases; nucleotides outside the gene matches: 18. Germline V gene sequence: CDR1 MNHNS, CDR2 SASEGT. The CDR3 is made up of 19 amino acids. The CDR3 reads CASSGPGLEWGLPYNEQFF. The CDR3 nucleotides are TGTGCCAGCAGTGGTCCGGGACTAGAGTGGGGACTACCTTACAATGAGCAGTTCTTC.

This chain joins TRBV27 and TRBJ2-1; 10 nucleotides match TRBD2. The DNA end favors TRBJ2-7, so the J call may be wrong. CDR1 MNHEY and CDR2 SMNVEV come from the germline V gene (reference sequence). The length of the CDR3 is 15 residues. The CDR3, as DNA: TGTGCCACCAAAGCGGGAGGGGGGTCTATGTACGAGCAGTACTTC. Amino acid sequence: CATKAGGGSMYEQYF.

To note about this clonotype: The junction and the germline gene differ at one end; a read error may be behind it. J is TRBJ2-4 and V is TRBV6-1, with a weak D call TRBD1 (6 bases). The CDR3 has 12 amino acids. CDR1 and CDR2 from the germline V gene are MNHNS and SASEGT. The DNA of the CDR3 is TGTGCCAGTTTCACAGGGTTAAACACGCAGTACTTT. Encoded protein: CASFTGLNTQYF.